The 8 T cell receptor beta chains in this list originate from one sample, sequenced in a study of blood T cell repertoires in COVID-19. TCRdb's table, derived via immunoSEQ multiplex PCR, lists solely in-frame clones and lacks some. In the table there are about 87,000 clones, over 70% of which are singletons. The sample comprised peripheral blood. Source of these receptors: a man older than 75 with acute or convalescent COVID-19.

J is TRBJ1-5 and V is TRBV5-8; 10 positions agree with TRBD1. This CDR3 has 18 amino acids. Unmatched junction bases numbered 6, after V lost 0 bases and J lost 0 bases. The germline V gene has CDR1 SGHTS and CDR2 YDEGEE. The CDR3 DNA reads TGTGCCAGCAGCTTGGGGTCATGGACAGGGGGTAGCAATCAGCCCCAGCATTTT. Translated, it gives CASSLGSWTGGSNQPQHF.

This clone was seen only a few times. The chain recombines TRBV10-2 with TRBJ2-3; TRBD2 matches 9 bases. Germline V gene data show CDR1 as WSHSY and CDR2 as SAAADI. This CDR3 has 15 residues. The V segment lost 5 bases and the J segment 0 bases; nucleotides outside the gene matches: 3. The CDR3 loop reads CASSRLAASTDTQYF. CDR3 in DNA: TGCGCCAGCAGTAGACTAGCGGCTAGCACAGATACGCAGTATTTT.

This chain's CDR3 is CASYRRGRTSYNSPLHF. CDR3 in DNA: TGTGCCAGCTACCGACGGGGAAGAACCTCCTATAATTCACCCCTCCACTTT. V gene TRBV5-8 combines with J gene TRBJ1-6; no definite D call. V was cut by 7 bases and J by 0 bases, with 17 bases left in between. Germline loops: CDR1 SGHTS, CDR2 YDEGEE. This CDR3 is 17 amino acids long.

This clone was counted once. The V call is TRBV2, the J call TRBJ2-7; tentative D call: TRBD2 (5 bases). This CDR3 has 14 residues. V gave up 4 bases and J gave up 4 bases, with 14 bases separating them. CDR1 is SNHLY, CDR2 FYNNEI, per germline. CDR3 coding DNA: TGTGCCAGCAGTGGCGTACGGGGTTCTTACGAGCAGTACTTC. This sequence encodes CASSGVRGSYEQYF. Looking up the rest from reference TRBV2 and TRBJ2-7 gives the full variable domain: EPEVTQTPSHQVTQMGQEVILRCVPISNHLYFYWYRQILGQKVEFLVSFYNNEISEKSEIFDDQFSVERPDGSNFTLKIRSTKLEDSAMYFCASSGVRGSYEQYFGPGTRLTVT.

The V call is TRBV28, the J call TRBJ2-3, with 11 bases matching TRBD2. The ends lost 5 bases at V and 5 bases at J; junction bases unmatched: 12. The germline gives CDR1 MDHEN, CDR2 SYDVKM. The CDR3 length is 17 residues. The CDR3 nucleotides read TGTGCCAGCAGTCCGTCCACCCTAGCGGGAGGAGGAGATACGCAGTATTTT. Amino acids: CASSPSTLAGGGDTQYF.

This clone was found once. The genes are TRBV19 and TRBJ1-3, with no clear D. Trimming removed 4 bases at V and 2 bases at J, with 6 bases between. The CDR3 totals 13 residues. CDR1 is LNHDA, CDR2 SQIVND, per germline (reference sequence). CDR3 coding DNA: TGTGCCAGTAGTAGCGGAACTGGAAACACCATATATTTT. It encodes CASSSGTGNTIYF.

V and J are TRBV27 and TRBJ1-1; D remains ambiguous. V was pared by 6 bases and J by 3 bases, with 20 bases between. CDR1 and CDR2 from the germline V gene are MNHEY and SMNVEV (reference sequence). The CDR3 runs to 16 residues. For the CDR3, the DNA is TGTGCCAGCAGCTCCCTGTCTGGCGGAAAGCACACTGAAGCTTTCTTT. Translation gives CASSSLSGGKHTEAFF.

The chain employs TRBV27 and TRBJ2-3; D remains ambiguous. The germline V gene has CDR1 MNHEY and CDR2 SMNVEV (reference sequence). V was cut by 3 bases and J by 0 bases, with 7 bases left in between. This CDR3 spans 14 amino acids. DNA for the CDR3: TGTGCCAGCAGTTTCCATCGGAGCACAGATACGCAGTATTTT. Protein product: CASSFHRSTDTQYF.